The source of this TCR beta chain is a study of cytomegalovirus exposure and HLA in healthy donors. On the study more broadly: The roughly 130 validation repertoires used the same platform as the approximately 670 first-cohort repertoires (as reported by a later analysis). Overall study results and limits: Most TCR sequences were rare, but some public TCRs occurred in many donors.

As concerns this clone: Antigen specificity is unknown.

Trimming shortened V by 4 bases and J by 0 bases, and 10 bases separated the two germline ends. Germline lookup yields CDR1 SGHDN and CDR2 FVKESK. This CDR3 spans 14 amino acids. Libraries were prepared by immunoSEQ multiplex PCR; TCRdb keeps only in-frame clonotypes and omits some of them. The sample has 150,000 or so clones, 89% seen once. The TCR comes from a woman between 18 and 29 years old in good health and CMV-seropositive. Material for sequencing was PBMCs. The chain couples TRBV14 to TRBJ2-7, with D perhaps TRBD1 (6 bases). CDR3 bases: TGTGCCAGCAGCCCCCGGGACAACTCCTACGAGCAGTACTTC. Its translation is CASSPRDNSYEQYF.